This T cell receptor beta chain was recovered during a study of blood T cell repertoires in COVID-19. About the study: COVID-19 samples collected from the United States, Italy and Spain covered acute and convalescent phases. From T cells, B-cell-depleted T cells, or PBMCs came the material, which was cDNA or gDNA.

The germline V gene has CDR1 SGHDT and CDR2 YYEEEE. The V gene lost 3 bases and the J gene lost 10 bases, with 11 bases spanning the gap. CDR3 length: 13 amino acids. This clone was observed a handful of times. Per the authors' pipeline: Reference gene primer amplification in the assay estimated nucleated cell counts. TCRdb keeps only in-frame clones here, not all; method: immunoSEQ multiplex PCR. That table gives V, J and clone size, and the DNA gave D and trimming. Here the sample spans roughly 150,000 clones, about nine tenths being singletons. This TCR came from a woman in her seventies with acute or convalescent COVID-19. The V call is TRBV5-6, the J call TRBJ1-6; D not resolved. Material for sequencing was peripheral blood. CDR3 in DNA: TGTGCCAGCAGCTCGCTGGTGGGCTCACCCCTCCACTTT. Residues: CASSSLVGSPLHF.